The text below deals with one T cell receptor beta chain. The source of the sample is a study of control samples from healthy donors and cancer patients. Sequenced by immunoSEQ multiplex PCR; TCRdb stores in-frame clones only, minus some. The data show some 120,000 clones, 93% seen once. V was clipped by 5 bases and J by 5 bases, with 12 bases between them. Germline-derived CDR1 and CDR2 are LGHDT and YNNKEL (reference sequence). The CDR3 has 13 residues. Source material: blood. The TCR sequence derives from a man in his thirties or forties in good health. This chain uses TRBV3-1 (or the pseudogene TRBV3-2) with TRBJ2-5; no clear D. The CDR3 sequence is CASSSTVEETQYF. The CDR3 DNA is TGTGCCAGCAGCTCGACGGTCGAGGAGACCCAGTACTTC.